The entry below gives a single T cell receptor (beta chain) sequence along with its context. Relative to the germline gene, one junction end is altered; a read error may explain this. CDR1 is MNHEY and CDR2 is SVGAGI in the germline V gene. CDR3 size: 14 residues. This entry comes from a study of blood T cell repertoires in COVID-19. Sequenced by immunoSEQ multiplex PCR; TCRdb stores in-frame clones only, minus some. The table lists about 260,000 clones, roughly 87% of them singletons. The V and J genes are TRBV6-5 and TRBJ2-4, with no clear D. Material: peripheral blood. The clonotype comes from a woman between 45 and 65 years old who had recovered from COVID-19. The CDR3 DNA reads TGTGCCAGCAGTTACGGAACAGCCCAAAACATTCAGTACTTC. The encoded protein is CASSYGTAQNIQYF.